The source of this T cell receptor (beta chain) is a study of blood T cells in healthy people across ages. Study-level results: Total diversity from one million sequenced T cells was likely underestimated. Strong correlation was found linking TCR beta diversity to naive T cell percentage. Age advanced and TCR beta diversity per million T cells fell, roughly linearly.

A sample-barcoded 5' primer and a J-beta primer mix were used in a second PCR of about 6 to 11 cycles. Each TCR beta cDNA got a 12-nucleotide random molecular identifier. TCRdb recomputed calls from the 5' RACE reads with MiXCR, one row per CDR3 protein. The sample gives roughly 1.9 million distinct CDR3 sequences, about 39% of which show up once; 20% to 25% is in the top ten. About this clonotype: Its antigen is not known.

The J segment lost 5 bases and the V segment lost 5 bases, leaving 14 bases of the junction unmatched. Germline V gene data show CDR1 as SGHTA and CDR2 as FQGTGA. This CDR3 has 16 amino acids. This clonotype was sampled from a human donor in good health. The sample consisted of blood. The genes are TRBV7-3 and TRBJ2-5; TRBD2 aligns across 7 bases. CDR3 sequence: CASSLHLGGGSETQYF. As DNA, the CDR3 is TGTGCCAGCAGCCTACACTTGGGCGGGGGTAGCGAGACCCAGTACTTC.